Below are 2 T cell receptor beta chains sequenced from a single sample in a study of molecular identifiers for immune sequencing clone quantification. MiXCR, run by TCRdb on the PCR reads, gives a single entry per CDR3 protein. This sample has 350,000 or so distinct CDR3 sequences, with about a fifth found just once. The sequenced material came from naive CD8+ T cells from blood, with Jurkat cell RNA spiked in. Subset defined: FACS-sorted CD8+CD4-CCR7+CD45RA+ naive T cells. These TCRs come from a human donor in good health. Some libraries in this study had Jurkat cell RNA spiked in.

This clonotype has ten or more counts. The chain has TRBV19 and TRBJ1-5; the match to TRBD1 covers 8 bases. Trimming took 8 bases from V and 6 from J; bases not matched to a gene: 3. The CDR3 is 12 amino acids. Germline V gene lookup returns CDR1 LNHDA and CDR2 SQIVND (reference sequence). The CDR3 DNA sequence: TGTGCCAGTGCAGGGGGCGCTCAGCCCCAGCATTTT. Translated, it gives CASAGGAQPQHF.

This clonotype was seen ten or more times. The V and J genes are TRBV29-1 and TRBJ1-1; perhaps TRBD1 as D (5 bases). The CDR3 covers 14 residues. V shed 2 bases and J shed 0 bases, with 10 bases lying between them. The germline V gene encodes CDR1 SQVTM and CDR2 ANQGSEA. CDR3 DNA: TGCAGCGTTGAATGGTCAGGGTTGAACACTGAAGCTTTCTTT. This translates into CSVEWSGLNTEAFF.